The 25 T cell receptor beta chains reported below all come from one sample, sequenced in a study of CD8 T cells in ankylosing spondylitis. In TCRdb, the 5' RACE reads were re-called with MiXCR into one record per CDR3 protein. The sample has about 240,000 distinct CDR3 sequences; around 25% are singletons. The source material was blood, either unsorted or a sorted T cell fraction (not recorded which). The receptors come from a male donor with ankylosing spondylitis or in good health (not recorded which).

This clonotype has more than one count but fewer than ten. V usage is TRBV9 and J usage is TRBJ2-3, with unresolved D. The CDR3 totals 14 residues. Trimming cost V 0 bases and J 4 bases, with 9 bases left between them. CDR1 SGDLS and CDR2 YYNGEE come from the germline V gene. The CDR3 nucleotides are TGTGCCAGCAGCGTAGATGTGGGCGCAGATACGCAGTATTTT. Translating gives CASSVDVGADTQYF.

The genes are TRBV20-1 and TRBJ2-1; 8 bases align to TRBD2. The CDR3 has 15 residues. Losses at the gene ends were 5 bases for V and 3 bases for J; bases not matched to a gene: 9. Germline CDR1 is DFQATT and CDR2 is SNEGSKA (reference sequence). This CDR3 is CSAPPGLVLYNEQFF. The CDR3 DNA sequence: TGCAGTGCTCCCCCGGGACTAGTCCTCTACAATGAGCAGTTCTTC.

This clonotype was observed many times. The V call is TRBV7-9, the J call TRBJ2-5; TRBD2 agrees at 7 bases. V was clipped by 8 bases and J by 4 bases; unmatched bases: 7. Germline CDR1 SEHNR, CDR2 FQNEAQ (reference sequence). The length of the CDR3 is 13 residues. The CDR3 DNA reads TGTGCCAGCTTGAGGACTAGGACAGAGACCCAGTACTTC. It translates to CASLRTRTETQYF.

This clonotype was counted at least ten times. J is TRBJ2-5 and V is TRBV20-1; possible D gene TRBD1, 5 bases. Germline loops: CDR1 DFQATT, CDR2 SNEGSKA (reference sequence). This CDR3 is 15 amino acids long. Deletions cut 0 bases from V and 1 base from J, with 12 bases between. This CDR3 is CSARDGRTTQETQYF. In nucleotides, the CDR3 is TGCAGTGCTAGAGATGGGCGGACAACCCAAGAGACCCAGTACTTC.

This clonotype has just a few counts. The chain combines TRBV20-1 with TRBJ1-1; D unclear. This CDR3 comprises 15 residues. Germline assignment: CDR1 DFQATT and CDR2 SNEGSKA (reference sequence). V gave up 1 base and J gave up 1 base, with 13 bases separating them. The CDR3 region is CSARAHGSGNTEAFF. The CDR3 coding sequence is TGCAGTGCTAGAGCGCATGGCAGTGGGAACACTGAAGCTTTCTTT.

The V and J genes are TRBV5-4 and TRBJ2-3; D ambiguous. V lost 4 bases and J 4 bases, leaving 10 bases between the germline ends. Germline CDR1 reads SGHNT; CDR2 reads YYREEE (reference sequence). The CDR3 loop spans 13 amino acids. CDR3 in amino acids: CASSPEAADTQYF. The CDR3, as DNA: TGTGCCAGCAGCCCTGAGGCAGCAGATACGCAGTATTTT.

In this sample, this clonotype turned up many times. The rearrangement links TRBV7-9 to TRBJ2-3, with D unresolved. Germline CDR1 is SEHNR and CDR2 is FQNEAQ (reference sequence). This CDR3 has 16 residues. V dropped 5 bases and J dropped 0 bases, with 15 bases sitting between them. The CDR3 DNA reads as TGTGCCAGCAGCCCCAGTTGGAGATATAGCACAGATACGCAGTATTTT. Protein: CASSPSWRYSTDTQYF.

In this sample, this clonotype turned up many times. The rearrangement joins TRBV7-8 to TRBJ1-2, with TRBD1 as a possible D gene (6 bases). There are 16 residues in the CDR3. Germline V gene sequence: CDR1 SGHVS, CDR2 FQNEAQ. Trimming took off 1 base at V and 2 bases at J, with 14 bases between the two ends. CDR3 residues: CASSLGLGTTNYGYTF. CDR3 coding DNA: TGTGCCAGCAGCTTAGGTCTCGGGACAACGAACTATGGCTACACCTTC.

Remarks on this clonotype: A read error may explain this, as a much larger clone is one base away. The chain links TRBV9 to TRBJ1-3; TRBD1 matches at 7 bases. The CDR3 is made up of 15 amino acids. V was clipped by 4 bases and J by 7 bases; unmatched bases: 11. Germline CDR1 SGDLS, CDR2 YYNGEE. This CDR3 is CASSIQGGVGNTIYF. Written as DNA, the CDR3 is TGTGCCAGCAGCATCCAAGGGGGCGTGGGGAACACCATATATTTT.

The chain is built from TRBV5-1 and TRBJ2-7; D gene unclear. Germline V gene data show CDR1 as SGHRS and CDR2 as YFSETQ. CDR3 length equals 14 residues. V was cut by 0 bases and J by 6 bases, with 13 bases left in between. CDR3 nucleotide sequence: TGCGCCAGCAGCTTGGCTACCGAATCGGGCGAGCAGTACTTC. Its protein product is CASSLATESGEQYF.

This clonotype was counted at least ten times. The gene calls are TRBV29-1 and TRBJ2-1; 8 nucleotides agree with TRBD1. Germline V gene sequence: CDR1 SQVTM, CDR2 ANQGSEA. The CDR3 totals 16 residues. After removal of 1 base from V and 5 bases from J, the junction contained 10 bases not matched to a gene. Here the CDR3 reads CSVEGYQGAVDNEQFF. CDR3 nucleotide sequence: TGCAGCGTTGAAGGCTATCAGGGGGCGGTCGACAATGAGCAGTTCTTC.

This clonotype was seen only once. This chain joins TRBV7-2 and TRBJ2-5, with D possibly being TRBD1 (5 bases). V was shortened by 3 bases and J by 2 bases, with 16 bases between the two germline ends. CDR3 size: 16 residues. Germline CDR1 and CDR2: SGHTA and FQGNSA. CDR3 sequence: CASSLGLGAIQETQYF. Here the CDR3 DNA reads TGTGCCAGCAGCTTGGGTCTAGGGGCCATACAAGAGACCCAGTACTTC. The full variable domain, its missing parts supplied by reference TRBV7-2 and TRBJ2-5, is GAGVSQSPSNKVTEKGKDVELRCDPISGHTALYWYRQSLGQGLEFLIYFQGNSAPDKSGLPSDRFSAERTGGSVSTLTIQRTQQEDSAVYLCASSLGLGAIQETQYFGPGTRLLVL.

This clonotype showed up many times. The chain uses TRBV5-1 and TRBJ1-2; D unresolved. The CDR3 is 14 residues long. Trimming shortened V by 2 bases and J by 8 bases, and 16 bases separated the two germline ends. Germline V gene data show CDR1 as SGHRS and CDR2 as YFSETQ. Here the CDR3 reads CASSFSTSAPGYTF. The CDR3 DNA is TGCGCCAGCAGCTTTAGTACGTCAGCTCCGGGCTACACCTTC.

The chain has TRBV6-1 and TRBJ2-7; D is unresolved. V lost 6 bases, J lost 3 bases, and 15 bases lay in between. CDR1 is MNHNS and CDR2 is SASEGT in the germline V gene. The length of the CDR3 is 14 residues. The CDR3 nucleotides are TGTGCCAGCAGCCCGACCGAAAAACACTACGAGCAGTACTTC. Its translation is CASSPTEKHYEQYF.

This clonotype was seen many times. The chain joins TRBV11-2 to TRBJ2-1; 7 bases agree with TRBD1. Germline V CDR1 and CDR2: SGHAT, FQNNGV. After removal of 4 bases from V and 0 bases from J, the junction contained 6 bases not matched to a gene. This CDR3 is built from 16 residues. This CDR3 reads CASSSGTESSYNEQFF. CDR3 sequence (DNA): TGTGCCAGCAGCTCCGGGACAGAGAGCTCCTACAATGAGCAGTTCTTC.

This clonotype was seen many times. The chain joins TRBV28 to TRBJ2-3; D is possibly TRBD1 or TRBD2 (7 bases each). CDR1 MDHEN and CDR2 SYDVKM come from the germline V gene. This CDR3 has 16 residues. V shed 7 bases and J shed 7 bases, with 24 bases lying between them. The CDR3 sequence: CASTPFSPGGGYTQYF. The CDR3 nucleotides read TGTGCCAGCACCCCTTTCTCTCCAGGGGGGGGGTATACGCAGTATTTT.

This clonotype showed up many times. In nucleotides, the CDR3 is TGCAGCGTAGACGGAGGGAGGAATGAAAAACTGTTTTTT. This translates into CSVDGGRNEKLFF. The rearrangement uses TRBV29-1 and TRBJ1-4; D not resolved. Germline V gene lookup returns CDR1 SQVTM and CDR2 ANQGSEA. The V end lost 6 bases, the J end lost 5 bases, and 13 bases lay between the germline ends. The CDR3 is made up of 13 amino acids.

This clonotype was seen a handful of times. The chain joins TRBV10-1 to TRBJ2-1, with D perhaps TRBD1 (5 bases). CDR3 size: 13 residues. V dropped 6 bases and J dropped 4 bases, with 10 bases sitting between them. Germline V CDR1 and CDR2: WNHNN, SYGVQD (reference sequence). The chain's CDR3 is CASSETVYNEQFF. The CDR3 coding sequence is TGCGCCAGCAGCGAGACAGTTTACAATGAGCAGTTCTTC.

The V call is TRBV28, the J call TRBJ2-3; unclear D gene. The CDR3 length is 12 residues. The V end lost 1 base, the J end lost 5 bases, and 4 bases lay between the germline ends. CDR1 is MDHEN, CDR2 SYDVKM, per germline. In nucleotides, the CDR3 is TGTGCCAGCAGTTTATTGGTAGATACGCAGTATTTT. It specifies CASSLLVDTQYF.

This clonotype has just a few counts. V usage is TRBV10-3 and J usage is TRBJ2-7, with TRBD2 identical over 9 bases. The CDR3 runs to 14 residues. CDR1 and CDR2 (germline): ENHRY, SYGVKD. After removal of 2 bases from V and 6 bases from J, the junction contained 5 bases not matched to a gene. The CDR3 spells CAISEEERGAEQYF. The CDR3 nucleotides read TGTGCCATCAGTGAGGAAGAGCGGGGGGCCGAGCAGTACTTC.

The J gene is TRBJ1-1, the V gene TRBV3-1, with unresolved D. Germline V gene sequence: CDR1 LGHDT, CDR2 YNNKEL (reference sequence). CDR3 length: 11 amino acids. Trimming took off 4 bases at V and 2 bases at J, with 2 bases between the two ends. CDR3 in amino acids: CASSRNTEAFF. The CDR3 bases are TGTGCCAGCAGCCGTAACACTGAAGCTTTCTTT.

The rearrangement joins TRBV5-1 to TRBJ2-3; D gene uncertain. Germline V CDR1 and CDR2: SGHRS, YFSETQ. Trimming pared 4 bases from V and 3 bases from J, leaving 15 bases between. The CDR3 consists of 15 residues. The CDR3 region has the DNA TGCGCCAGCAGCCTAGGGTCCACGCGGACAGATACGCAGTATTTT. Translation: CASSLGSTRTDTQYF.

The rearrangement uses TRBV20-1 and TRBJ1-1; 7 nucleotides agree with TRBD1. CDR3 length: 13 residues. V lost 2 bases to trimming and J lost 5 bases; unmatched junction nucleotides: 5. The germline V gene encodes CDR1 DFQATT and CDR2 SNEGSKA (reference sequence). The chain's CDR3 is CSARSPGGTEAFF. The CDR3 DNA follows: TGCAGTGCTAGATCGCCAGGGGGTACTGAAGCTTTCTTT.

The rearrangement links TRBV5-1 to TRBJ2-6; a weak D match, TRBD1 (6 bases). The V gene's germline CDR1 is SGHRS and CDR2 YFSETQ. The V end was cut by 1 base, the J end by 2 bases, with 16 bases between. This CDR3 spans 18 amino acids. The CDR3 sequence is CASSLTGTLEAGANVLTF. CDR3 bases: TGCGCCAGCAGCTTGACCGGGACACTCGAGGCTGGGGCCAACGTCCTGACTTTC.

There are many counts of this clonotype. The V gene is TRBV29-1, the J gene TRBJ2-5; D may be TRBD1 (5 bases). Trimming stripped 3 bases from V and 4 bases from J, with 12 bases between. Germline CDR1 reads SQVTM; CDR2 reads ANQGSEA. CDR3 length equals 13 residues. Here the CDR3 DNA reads TGCAGCGTTGATCTACAGGCGTCAGAGACCCAGTACTTC. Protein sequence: CSVDLQASETQYF.